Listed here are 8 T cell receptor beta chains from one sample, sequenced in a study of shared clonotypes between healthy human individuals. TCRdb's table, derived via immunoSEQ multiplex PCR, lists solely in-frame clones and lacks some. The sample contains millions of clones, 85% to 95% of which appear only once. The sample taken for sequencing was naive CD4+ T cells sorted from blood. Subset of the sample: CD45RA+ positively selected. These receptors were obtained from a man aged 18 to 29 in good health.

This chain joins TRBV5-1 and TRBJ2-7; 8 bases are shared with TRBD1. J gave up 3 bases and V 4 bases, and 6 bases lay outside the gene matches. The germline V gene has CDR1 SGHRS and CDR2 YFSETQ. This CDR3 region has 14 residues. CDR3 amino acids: CASSVQGGNYEQYF. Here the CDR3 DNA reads TGCGCCAGCAGCGTACAGGGGGGAAACTACGAGCAGTACTTC.

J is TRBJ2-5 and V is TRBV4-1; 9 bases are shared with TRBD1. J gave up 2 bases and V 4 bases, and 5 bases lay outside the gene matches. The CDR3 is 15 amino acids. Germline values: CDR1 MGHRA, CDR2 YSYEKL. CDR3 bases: TGCGCCAGCAGCCGAGGGGACAGGGAACAAGAGACCCAGTACTTC. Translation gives CASSRGDREQETQYF.

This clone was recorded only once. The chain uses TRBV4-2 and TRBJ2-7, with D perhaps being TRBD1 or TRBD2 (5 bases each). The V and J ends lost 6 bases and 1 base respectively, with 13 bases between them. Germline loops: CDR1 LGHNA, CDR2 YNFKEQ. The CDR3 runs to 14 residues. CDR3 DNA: TGTGCCAGCAGTCAGGGAGCAGGGTCCTACGAGCAGTACTTC. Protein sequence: CASSQGAGSYEQYF.

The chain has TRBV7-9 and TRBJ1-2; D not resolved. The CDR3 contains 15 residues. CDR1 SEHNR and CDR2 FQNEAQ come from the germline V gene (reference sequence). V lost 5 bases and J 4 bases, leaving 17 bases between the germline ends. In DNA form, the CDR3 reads TGTGCCAGCAGCCCCTTAGTCGCCGTTATCTATGGCTACACCTTC. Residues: CASSPLVAVIYGYTF.

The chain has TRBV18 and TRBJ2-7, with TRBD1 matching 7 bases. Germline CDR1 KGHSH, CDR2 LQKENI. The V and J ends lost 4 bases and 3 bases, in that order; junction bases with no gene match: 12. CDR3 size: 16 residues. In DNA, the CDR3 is TGTGCCAGCTCACTCAACCGGGACAGTAACTTCTACGAGCAGTACTTC. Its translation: CASSLNRDSNFYEQYF.

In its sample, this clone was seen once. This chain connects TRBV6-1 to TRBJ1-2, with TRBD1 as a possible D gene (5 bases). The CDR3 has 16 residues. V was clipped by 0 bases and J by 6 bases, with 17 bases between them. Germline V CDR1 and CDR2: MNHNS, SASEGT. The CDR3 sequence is CASSEARQGIRNGYTF. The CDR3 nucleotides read TGTGCCAGCAGTGAAGCTCGGCAGGGAATAAGGAATGGCTACACCTTC.

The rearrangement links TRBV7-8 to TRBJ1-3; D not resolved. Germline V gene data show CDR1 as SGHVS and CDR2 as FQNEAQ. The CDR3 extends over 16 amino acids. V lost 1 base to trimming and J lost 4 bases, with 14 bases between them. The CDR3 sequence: CASSLESITLGNTIYF. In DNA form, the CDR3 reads TGTGCCAGCAGCTTAGAGTCCATAACTCTGGGAAACACCATATATTTT.

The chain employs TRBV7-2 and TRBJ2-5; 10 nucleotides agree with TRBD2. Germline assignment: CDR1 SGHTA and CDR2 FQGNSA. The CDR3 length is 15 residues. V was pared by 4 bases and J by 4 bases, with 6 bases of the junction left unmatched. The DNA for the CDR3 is TGTGCCAGCAGCTCCCAAGCGGGGGGGGCAGAGACCCAGTACTTC. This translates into CASSSQAGGAETQYF.